This T cell receptor (beta chain) was documented in a study of blood T cell repertoires in COVID-19. Study information: The cDNA or gDNA used as material had been derived from T cells, B-cell-depleted T cells, or PBMCs.

The germline gives CDR1 SNHLY, CDR2 FYNNEI. V was trimmed by 3 bases and J by 8 bases, leaving 16 bases between them. CDR3 length: 14 amino acids. TCRdb keeps only in-frame clones here, not all; method: immunoSEQ multiplex PCR. The table has roughly 250,000 clones, 75% to 90% seen once; the top ten hold around 3.5%. The genes are TRBV2 and TRBJ1-1; possible D gene TRBD1, 6 bases. The receptor was isolated from a woman aged 40 to 50 with acute or convalescent COVID-19. Sequencing was done on a sample of peripheral blood. The CDR3 region is CASSDSLGGGEAFF. Here the CDR3 DNA reads TGTGCCAGCAGTGACTCCCTGGGAGGGGGGGAAGCTTTCTTT.